This note documents a single T cell receptor (beta chain) sequence. Antigen specificity is unknown. Germline CDR1 and CDR2: MDHEN and SYDVKM. This CDR3 comprises 12 residues. The V gene lost 4 bases and the J gene lost 8 bases, with 11 bases spanning the gap. The sample originates from a study of shared clonotypes between healthy human individuals. General study findings and limits: Clonotypes shared by all four sorted-subset donors had higher generation probabilities than non-shared clonotypes.

Assay: immunoSEQ multiplex PCR; the TCRdb copy retains only in-frame clones and omits some. The sample includes 2,100,000 or so clones, approximately 96% of them seen just once. The clonotype originates from a man aged 18-30 years in good health. V is TRBV28 and J is TRBJ1-2, with a weak D call TRBD1 (5 bases). Source material: naive CD4+ T cells sorted from blood. Subset reported: CD45RA+ positively selected. CDR3 residues: CASSSEGFGYTF. The CDR3, as DNA: TGTGCCAGCAGTTCGGAGGGGTTCGGCTACACCTTC.